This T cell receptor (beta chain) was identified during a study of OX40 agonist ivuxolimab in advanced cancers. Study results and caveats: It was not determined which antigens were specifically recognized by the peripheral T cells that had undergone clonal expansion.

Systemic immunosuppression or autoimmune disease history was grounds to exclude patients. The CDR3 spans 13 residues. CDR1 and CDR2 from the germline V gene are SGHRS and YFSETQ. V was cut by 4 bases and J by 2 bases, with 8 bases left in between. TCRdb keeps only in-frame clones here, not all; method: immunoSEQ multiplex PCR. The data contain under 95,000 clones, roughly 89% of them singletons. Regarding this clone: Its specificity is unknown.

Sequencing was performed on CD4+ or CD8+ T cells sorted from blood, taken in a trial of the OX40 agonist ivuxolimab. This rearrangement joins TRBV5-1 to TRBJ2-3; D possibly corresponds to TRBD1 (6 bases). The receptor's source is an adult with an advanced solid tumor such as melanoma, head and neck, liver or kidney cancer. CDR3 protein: CASSGDNTDTQYF. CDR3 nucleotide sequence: TGCGCCAGCAGCGGGGACAACACAGATACGCAGTATTTT.